This T cell receptor (beta chain) is drawn from a study of blood T cell repertoires in COVID-19. Looking at the study overall: Samples taken during acute and convalescent COVID-19 were collected in the United States, Italy and Spain. Sources were T cells, B-cell-depleted T cells, or PBMCs; the material itself was cDNA or gDNA.

Per the study methods: Scientists estimated how many nucleated cells there were by amplifying reference gene primers. The protocol was immunoSEQ multiplex PCR, while the TCRdb copy is restricted to in-frame clones and leaves out a portion. V and J calls and clone size are copied from that table; D and trimming were computed from the DNA. The data contain around 280,000 clones, about nine tenths of them singletons. Germline V gene lookup returns CDR1 GTSNPN and CDR2 SVGIG (reference sequence). The V gene lost 2 bases and the J gene lost 7 bases, with 8 bases spanning the gap. CDR3 length equals 11 residues.

The clonotype originates from a woman between 45 and 60 years old who had recovered from COVID-19. This rearrangement joins TRBV30 to TRBJ1-1, with unresolved D. The sequenced material came from peripheral blood. The CDR3 DNA reads TGTGCCTGGAGTTTGAGAAGTGAAGCTTTCTTT. Translation: CAWSLRSEAFF.